Reported below is one TCR beta chain. Which antigen it targets is not known. The sample holds no much larger clone one base away, and base qualities are not on file. CDR1 and CDR2 are read off the germline V gene (reference sequence) as LNHNV and YYDKDF. From its cysteine to its phenylalanine, the CDR3 spans 16 amino acids. Left in the record is the CDR3 DNA by itself, 48 bases read in frame from the first base. A distance of 16 bases separates the germline ends of V and J, which lose 0 bases and 6 bases respectively. The sequencing machine was an Illumina HiSeq 2500. Quantitative 5'-RACE with molecular barcodes was used to prepare TCR beta libraries. Under the source paper's analysis protocol: Disease-linked TCR variants were identified with a new computational method built on a probabilistic model of VDJ rearrangement. TCRdb reanalyzed the raw reads on its own, using fastp at Q25 for trimming and MiXCR for clone calling, and kept in-frame beta chains. Merged by CDR3 protein, the rows form single entries marked with the most common genes and DNA. The authors' filters were not applied to this entry. The sample contains roughly 370,000 distinct CDR3 sequences, around 22% of them found a single time. The ten largest clones take up roughly a sixth of the sample.

These data originate in a study of CD8 T cells in ankylosing spondylitis listed by TCRdb under 2017. Broadly, across the study: To find TCR variants linked to disease, the study profiled T cell receptor beta repertoires in ankylosing spondylitis patients and healthy donors. The full study cohort was made up of about 25 ankylosing spondylitis patients and about a hundred healthy donors. Peripheral blood was sampled, and synovial fluid was also collected from ankylosing spondylitis patients. Overall study results and their limits: Blood from ankylosing spondylitis patients appeared to be characterized by a TCR beta motif made up of several highly homologous amino acid variants. Some of the motif variants had been reported before in the synovial fluid and blood of reactive arthritis patients, a finding that suggests common disease-initiation mechanisms. A CD8+ phenotype was shown by the disease-linked clones, which were found at relatively low frequencies in peripheral blood. The disease-linked clones were reported as significantly enriched in matched synovial fluid samples from ankylosing spondylitis patients.

The rearrangement joined TRBV15 to TRBJ2-3, and the D gene may be TRBD1, 6 bases matching. The sequenced sample was blood, either unsorted or a sorted T cell fraction (not recorded which). This clonotype was obtained from a male donor with ankylosing spondylitis. The sequenced DNA is TGTGCCACCAGCAGAGATCAGGACAGTAAGGTTGATACGCAGTATTTT. Its protein is CATSRDQDSKVDTQYF.